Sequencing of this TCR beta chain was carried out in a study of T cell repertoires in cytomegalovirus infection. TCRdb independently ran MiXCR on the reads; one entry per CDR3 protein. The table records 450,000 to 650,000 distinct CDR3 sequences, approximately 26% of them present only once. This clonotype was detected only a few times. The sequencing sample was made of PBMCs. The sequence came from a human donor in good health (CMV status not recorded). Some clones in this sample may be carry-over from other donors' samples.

CDR3 in amino acids: CASSLAGGPNYGYTF. The CDR3 nucleotides are TGTGCCAGCAGTTTAGCCGGGGGGCCCAACTATGGCTACACCTTC. The V call is TRBV12-3 or TRBV12-4, the J call TRBJ1-2; TRBD1 is a possible D gene (6 bases). The V gene lost 0 bases and the J gene lost 2 bases, with 10 bases spanning the gap. This CDR3 comprises 15 residues.